This TCR beta chain was documented in a study of blood T cell repertoires in COVID-19. A COVID-19 case had been met by exposed participants during the 2 weeks before study entry. Measured with immunoSEQ multiplex PCR; TCRdb has only the in-frame clones, and not every one. The sample has hundreds of thousands of clones, over 75% seen once. V was trimmed by 3 bases and J by 6 bases, leaving 12 bases between them. CDR1 and CDR2 from the germline V gene are MDHEN and SYDVKM. The CDR3 is made up of 13 amino acids. The source is a woman under 30 who had been exposed to COVID-19. Sequenced sample: PBMCs or T cells enriched from blood (not recorded which). The chain recombines TRBV28 with TRBJ2-7, with a possible D match to TRBD2 (5 bases). CDR3 region: CASSLQSGIEQYF. Here the CDR3 DNA reads TGTGCCAGCAGTTTGCAGTCGGGGATCGAGCAGTACTTC.